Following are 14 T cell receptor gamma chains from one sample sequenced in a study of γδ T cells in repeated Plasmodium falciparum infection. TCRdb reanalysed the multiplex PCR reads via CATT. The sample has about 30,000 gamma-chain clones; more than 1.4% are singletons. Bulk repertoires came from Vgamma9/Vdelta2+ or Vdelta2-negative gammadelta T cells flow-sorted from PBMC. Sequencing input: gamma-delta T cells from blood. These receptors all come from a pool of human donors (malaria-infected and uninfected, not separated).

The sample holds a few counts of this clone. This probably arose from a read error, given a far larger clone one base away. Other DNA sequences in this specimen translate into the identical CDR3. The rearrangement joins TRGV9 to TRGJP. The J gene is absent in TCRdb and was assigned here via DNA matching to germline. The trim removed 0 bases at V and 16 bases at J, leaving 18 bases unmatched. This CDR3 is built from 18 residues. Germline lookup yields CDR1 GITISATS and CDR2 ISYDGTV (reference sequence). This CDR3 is CALWEVSADVAGKKIKVF. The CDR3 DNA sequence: TGTGCCTTGTGGGAGGTGTCGGCAGACGTTGCGGGAAAAAAAATCAAGGTATTT.

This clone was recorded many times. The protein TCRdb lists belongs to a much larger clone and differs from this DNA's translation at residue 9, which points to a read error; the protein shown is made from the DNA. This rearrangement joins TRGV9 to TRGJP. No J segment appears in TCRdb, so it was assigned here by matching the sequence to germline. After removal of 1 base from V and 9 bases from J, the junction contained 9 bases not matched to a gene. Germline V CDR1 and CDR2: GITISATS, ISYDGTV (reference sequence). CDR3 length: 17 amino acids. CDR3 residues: CALWEVSLGLGKKIKVF. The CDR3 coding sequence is TGTGCCTTGTGGGAGGTTAGCTTAGGGTTGGGCAAAAAAATCAAGGTATTT.

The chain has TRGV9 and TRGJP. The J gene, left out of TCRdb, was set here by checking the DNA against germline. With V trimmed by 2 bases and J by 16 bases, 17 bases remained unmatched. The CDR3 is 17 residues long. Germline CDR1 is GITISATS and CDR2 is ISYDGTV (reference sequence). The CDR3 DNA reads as TGTGCCTTGTGGGAGGCACCTCAGGAGTGGGCAAAAAAAATCAAGGTATTT. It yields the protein CALWEAPQEWAKKIKVF.

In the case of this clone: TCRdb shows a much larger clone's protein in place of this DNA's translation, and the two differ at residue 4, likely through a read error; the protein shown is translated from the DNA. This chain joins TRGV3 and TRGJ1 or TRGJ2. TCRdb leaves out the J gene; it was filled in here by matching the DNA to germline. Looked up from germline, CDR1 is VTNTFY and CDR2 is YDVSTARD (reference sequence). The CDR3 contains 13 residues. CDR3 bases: TGTGCCACCCGGGACAGGCGGGGTTATAAGAAACTCTTT. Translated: CATRDRRGYKKLF.

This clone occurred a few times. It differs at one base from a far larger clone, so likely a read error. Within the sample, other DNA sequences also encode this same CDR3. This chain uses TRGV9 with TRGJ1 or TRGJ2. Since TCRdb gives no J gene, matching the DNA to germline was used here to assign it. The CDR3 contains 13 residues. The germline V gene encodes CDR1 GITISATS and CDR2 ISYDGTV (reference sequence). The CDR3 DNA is TGCGCCTTGTGGGAGTCTAGTGGTTATAAGAAACTCTTT. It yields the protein CALWESSGYKKLF.

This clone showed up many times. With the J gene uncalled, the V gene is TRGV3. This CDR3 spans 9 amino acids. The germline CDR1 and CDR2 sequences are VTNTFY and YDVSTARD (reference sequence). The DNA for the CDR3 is TGTGCCACCTGGGACAGGCCCCTCTTT. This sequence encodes CATWDRPLF.

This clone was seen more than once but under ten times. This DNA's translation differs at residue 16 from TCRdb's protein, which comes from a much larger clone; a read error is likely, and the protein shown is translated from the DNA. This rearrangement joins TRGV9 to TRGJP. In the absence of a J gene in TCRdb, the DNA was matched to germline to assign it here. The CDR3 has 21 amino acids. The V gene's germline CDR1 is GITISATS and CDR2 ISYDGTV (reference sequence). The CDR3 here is CALWEAQPEGRRGLGEKIKVF. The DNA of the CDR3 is TGTGCCTTGTGGGAGGCCCAGCCCGAAGGAAGAAGAGGGTTGGGCGAAAAAATCAAGGTATTT.

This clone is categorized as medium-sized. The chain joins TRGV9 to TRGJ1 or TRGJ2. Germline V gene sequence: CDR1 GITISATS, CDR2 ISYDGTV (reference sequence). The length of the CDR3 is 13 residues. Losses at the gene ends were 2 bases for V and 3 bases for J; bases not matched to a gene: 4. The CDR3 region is CALWEDIYYKKLF. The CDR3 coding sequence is TGTGCCTTGTGGGAGGACATTTATTATAAGAAACTCTTT.

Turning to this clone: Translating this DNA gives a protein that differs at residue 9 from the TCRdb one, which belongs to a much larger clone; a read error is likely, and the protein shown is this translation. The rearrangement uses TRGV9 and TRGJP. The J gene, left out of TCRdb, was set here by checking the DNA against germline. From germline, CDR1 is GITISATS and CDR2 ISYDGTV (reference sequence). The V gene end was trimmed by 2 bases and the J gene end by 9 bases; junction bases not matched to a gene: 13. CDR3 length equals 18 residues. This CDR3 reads CALWEAQSTRLGKKIKVF. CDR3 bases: TGTGCCTTGTGGGAGGCCCAAAGTACAAGGTTGGGCAAAAAAATCAAGGTATTT.

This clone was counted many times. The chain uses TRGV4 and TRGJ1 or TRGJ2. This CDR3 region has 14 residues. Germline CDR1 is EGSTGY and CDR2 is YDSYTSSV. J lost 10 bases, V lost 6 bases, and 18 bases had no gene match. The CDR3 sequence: CATWSIRDRKKKLF. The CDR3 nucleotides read TGTGCCACCTGGAGTATAAGGGATAGGAAAAAGAAACTCTTT.

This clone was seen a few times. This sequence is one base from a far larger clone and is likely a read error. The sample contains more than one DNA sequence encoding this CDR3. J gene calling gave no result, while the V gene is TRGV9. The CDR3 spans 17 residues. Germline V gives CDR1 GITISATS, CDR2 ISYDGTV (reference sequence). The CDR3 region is CALWEVRAGGGKKIKVF. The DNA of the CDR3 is TGTGCCTTGTGGGAGGTCCGGGCAGGTGGGGGCAAAAAAATCAAGGTGTTT.

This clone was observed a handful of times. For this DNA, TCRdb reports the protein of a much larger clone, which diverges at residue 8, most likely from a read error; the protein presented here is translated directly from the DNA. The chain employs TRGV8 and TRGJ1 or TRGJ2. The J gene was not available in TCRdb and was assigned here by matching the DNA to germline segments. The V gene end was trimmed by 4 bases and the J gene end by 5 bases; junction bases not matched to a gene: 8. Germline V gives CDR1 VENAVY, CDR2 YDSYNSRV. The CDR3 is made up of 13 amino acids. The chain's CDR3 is CATWEPWHYKKLF. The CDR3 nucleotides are TGTGCCACCTGGGAGCCCTGGCATTATAAGAAACTCTTT.

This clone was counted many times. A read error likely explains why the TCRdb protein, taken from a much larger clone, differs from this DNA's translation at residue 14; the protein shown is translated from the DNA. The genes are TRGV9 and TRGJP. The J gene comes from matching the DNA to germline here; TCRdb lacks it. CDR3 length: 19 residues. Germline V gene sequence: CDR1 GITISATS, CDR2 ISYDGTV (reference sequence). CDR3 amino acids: CALWEVHLVRELGEKIKVF. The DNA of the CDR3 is TGTGCCTTGTGGGAGGTGCATTTGGTGAGGGAGTTGGGCGAAAAAATCAAGGTATTT.

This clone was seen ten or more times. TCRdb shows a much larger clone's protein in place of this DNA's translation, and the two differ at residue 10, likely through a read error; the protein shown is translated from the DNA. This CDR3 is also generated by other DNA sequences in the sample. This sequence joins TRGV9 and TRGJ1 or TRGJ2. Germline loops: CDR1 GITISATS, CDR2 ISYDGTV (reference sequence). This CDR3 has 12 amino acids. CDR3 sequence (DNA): TGTGCCTTGTGGGAGGTGCGATATAAGGAACTCTTT. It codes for CALWEVRYKELF.